This is a list of T cell receptor beta chains from one sample in a study of T cell repertoires in cytomegalovirus infection. TCRdb re-analysed the reads in MiXCR, keeping a single row per CDR3 protein. The repertoire holds approximately 990,000 distinct CDR3 sequences, with around 31% as singletons. These receptors have no known antigen. This sample comprised cultured CD8+ T cells from PBMCs, obtained from culture after CMV antigen stimulation. The receptors shown here come from a human donor in good health (CMV status not recorded). Some clones in this sample may be carry-over from other donors' samples. Each CDR3 is given with its conserved first and last residue. The order of the fields is clone size, D gene, J gene, CDR3 length, V gene, CDR3 DNA, CDR3 protein. D genes are given only for firm matches. Clone size is not always given. Where it is, it says once, few, many or a class for expanded clones.

size: few
D: -
J: TRBJ2-3
length: 15
V: TRBV7-8
DNA: TGTGCCAGCAGCCCACGACGGATGGAGCTCGATACGCAGTATTTT
CDR3: CASSPRRMELDTQYF

size: -
D: TRBD1
J: TRBJ1-5
length: 14
V: TRBV4-1
DNA: TGCGCCAGCAGCCGACAGGGGAAGACCCAGCCCCAGCATTTT
CDR3: CASSRQGKTQPQHF

size: few
D: -
J: TRBJ1-2
length: 15
V: TRBV27
DNA: TGTGCCAGCAGTTTAGTCTACGGGGGGAACTATGGCTACACCTTC
CDR3: CASSLVYGGNYGYTF

size: -
D: -
J: TRBJ1-1
length: 14
V: TRBV7-4
DNA: TGTGCCAGCAGGACAGCGGGGAGGAACACTGAAGCTTTCTTT
CDR3: CASRTAGRNTEAFF

size: few
D: -
J: TRBJ2-5
length: 13
V: TRBV28
DNA: TGTGCCAGCAGTTTATTCAGGGGAGAGACCCAGTACTTC
CDR3: CASSLFRGETQYF

size: few
D: -
J: TRBJ1-2
length: 15
V: TRBV7-6
DNA: TGTGCCAGCAGTCCGACGGCAGCCCCTAACTATGGCTACACCTTC
CDR3: CASSPTAAPNYGYTF

size: -
D: -
J: TRBJ1-5
length: 15
V: TRBV27
DNA: TGTGCCAGCAGCCCCATAGGCGGTAGCAATCAGCCCCAGCATTTT
CDR3: CASSPIGGSNQPQHF

size: -
D: -
J: TRBJ1-2
length: 14
V: TRBV12-5
DNA: TGTGCTAGTTTCCAGCAGGGGCTCATTTATGGCTACACCTTC
CDR3: CASFQQGLIYGYTF

size: few
D: TRBD2
J: TRBJ2-3
length: 18
V: TRBV6-5
DNA: TGTGCCAGCAGCTTCAGCGGGGGGGCGGGAACTAGCACAGATACGCAGTATTTT
CDR3: CASSFSGGAGTSTDTQYF

size: few
D: -
J: TRBJ2-1
length: 13
V: TRBV14
DNA: TGTGCCAGCAGCCACGACCCGTCCAATGAGCAGTTCTTC
CDR3: CASSHDPSNEQFF

size: few
D: -
J: TRBJ2-3
length: 16
V: TRBV27
DNA: TGTGCCAGCACCAATCTAGCGAGGCTTGGCACAGATACGCAGTATTTT
CDR3: CASTNLARLGTDTQYF

size: -
D: -
J: TRBJ2-4
length: 15
V: TRBV12-3/TRBV12-4
DNA: TGTGCCAGCAGCCATACACGGGAAGGGATTGGCATTCAGTACTTC
CDR3: CASSHTREGIGIQYF

size: -
D: -
J: TRBJ2-5
length: 17
V: TRBV25-1
DNA: TGTGCCAGCAGTGAATTCCCAGGGGGGGTTCCCCAAGAGACCCAGTACTTC
CDR3: CASSEFPGGVPQETQYF

size: -
D: TRBD2
J: TRBJ2-3
length: 16
V: TRBV12-3/TRBV12-4
DNA: TGTGCCAGCAGTTTACCGGGGGGGTACACATTAGATACGCAGTATTTT
CDR3: CASSLPGGYTLDTQYF

size: -
D: TRBD2
J: TRBJ2-3
length: 18
V: TRBV7-8
DNA: TGTGCCAGCAGCTTAGCGAAGCGACTAGCGGCTAGCACAGATACGCAGTATTTT
CDR3: CASSLAKRLAASTDTQYF

size: -
D: -
J: TRBJ2-6
length: 13
V: TRBV6-6
DNA: TGTTCTACAGGGTATCTCGAGGCCAACGTCCTGACTTTC
CDR3: CSTGYLEANVLTF

size: -
D: -
J: TRBJ1-1
length: 16
V: TRBV11-2
DNA: TGTGCCAGCAGCTTATGGGGAGGGGAGAGAGGGACTGAAGCTTTCTTT
CDR3: CASSLWGGERGTEAFF

size: -
D: TRBD1
J: TRBJ2-7
length: 15
V: TRBV2
DNA: TGTGCCAGCATCTACTCACGGACAGGGGAAAACGAGCAGTACTTC
CDR3: CASIYSRTGENEQYF

size: -
D: -
J: TRBJ2-2
length: 13
V: TRBV29-1
DNA: TGCAGCGCATCACTGTCCAACACCGGGGAGCTGTTTTTT
CDR3: CSASLSNTGELFF

size: -
D: -
J: TRBJ1-2
length: 15
V: TRBV10-3
DNA: TGTGCCATCAGTGAACTTATACAGAATTCTTATGGCTACACCTTC
CDR3: CAISELIQNSYGYTF

size: -
D: -
J: TRBJ1-2
length: 14
V: TRBV19
DNA: TGTGCCAGTAGTACCCTCCCCGTCGCTAAAGGCTACACCTTC
CDR3: CASSTLPVAKGYTF

size: -
D: TRBD1
J: TRBJ2-7
length: 20
V: TRBV19
DNA: TGTGCCAGTAGTATGAAAGCTAATTCTCCATGGACAGGGGTCTCCTACGAGCAGTACTTC
CDR3: CASSMKANSPWTGVSYEQYF

size: many
D: -
J: TRBJ1-1
length: 14
V: TRBV24-1
DNA: TGTGCCACCAGTGATCGGATTGACTACACTGAAGCTTTCTTT
CDR3: CATSDRIDYTEAFF

size: many
D: -
J: TRBJ2-1
length: 13
V: TRBV4-1
DNA: TGCGCCAGCAGCCAAATCGGTTACAATGAGCAGTTCTTC
CDR3: CASSQIGYNEQFF

size: many
D: TRBD2
J: TRBJ2-3
length: 16
V: TRBV7-6
DNA: TGTGCCAGCAGCCGACTAGCGGATCTTAGCACAGATACGCAGTATTTT
CDR3: CASSRLADLSTDTQYF

size: -
D: TRBD1
J: TRBJ2-5
length: 15
V: TRBV4-1
DNA: TGCGCCAGCAGACCCGGGACAGGGAGTCAAGAGACCCAGTACTTC
CDR3: CASRPGTGSQETQYF

size: many
D: TRBD2
J: TRBJ2-5
length: 15
V: TRBV7-8
DNA: TGTGCCAGCAGCTCGGAACTAGCGGGACAAGAGACCCAGTACTTC
CDR3: CASSSELAGQETQYF

size: few
D: TRBD1
J: TRBJ1-2
length: 14
V: TRBV27
DNA: TGTGCCAGCAGTTCAGACAGGGTTTTCTATGGCTACACCTTC
CDR3: CASSSDRVFYGYTF

size: -
D: -
J: TRBJ2-2
length: 12
V: TRBV27
DNA: TGTGCCACCCAGATGTACACCGGGGAGCTGTTTTTT
CDR3: CATQMYTGELFF

size: few
D: -
J: TRBJ1-5
length: 14
V: TRBV27
DNA: TGTGCCAGCAGTCCTGACAGGCACAATCAGCCCCAGCATTTT
CDR3: CASSPDRHNQPQHF

size: -
D: -
J: TRBJ2-1
length: 15
V: TRBV25-1
DNA: TGTGCCAGCAGTGAACCGGGGTCCTACTACAATGAGCAGTTCTTC
CDR3: CASSEPGSYYNEQFF

size: -
D: -
J: TRBJ2-3
length: 16
V: TRBV4-3
DNA: TGCGCCAGCAGCCAAACCTCAGGTGGTCCGGAAGATACGCAGTATTTT
CDR3: CASSQTSGGPEDTQYF

size: few
D: TRBD1
J: TRBJ2-1
length: 18
V: TRBV7-3
DNA: TGTGCCAGCAGCTTAAACCCACAGGGGTGGAGCTCCTACAATGAGCAGTTCTTC
CDR3: CASSLNPQGWSSYNEQFF

size: -
D: -
J: TRBJ2-5
length: 16
V: TRBV6-2/TRBV6-3
DNA: TGTGCCAGCAGCACCGATGGCTTTGAGGCCCAAGAGACCCAGTACTTC
CDR3: CASSTDGFEAQETQYF

size: -
D: -
J: TRBJ1-1
length: 13
V: TRBV5-5
DNA: TGTGCCAGCAGCTTACCTCCGGGAACTGAAGCTTTCTTT
CDR3: CASSLPPGTEAFF

size: -
D: -
J: TRBJ2-7
length: 15
V: TRBV7-6
DNA: TGTGCCAGCAGCCCTTTCGGGGACCCCTCCTACGAGCAGTACTTC
CDR3: CASSPFGDPSYEQYF

size: -
D: -
J: TRBJ2-1
length: 15
V: TRBV27
DNA: TGTGCCAGCAGCCGTGGACAGATCTCCTACAATGAGCAGTTCTTC
CDR3: CASSRGQISYNEQFF

size: -
D: -
J: TRBJ1-1
length: 15
V: TRBV5-4
DNA: TGTGCCAGCAGCGGGGGGTTCGGACACGGCACTGAAGCTTTCTTT
CDR3: CASSGGFGHGTEAFF

size: -
D: -
J: TRBJ2-1
length: 16
V: TRBV19
DNA: TGTGCCAGTAGTATAGGGGCTGGCAACTCCTACAATGAGCAGTTCTTC
CDR3: CASSIGAGNSYNEQFF

size: -
D: TRBD2
J: TRBJ2-1
length: 15
V: TRBV19
DNA: TGTGCCAGTACGTTTGGGGTAGCGGGGTACAATGAGCAGTTCTTC
CDR3: CASTFGVAGYNEQFF

size: -
D: TRBD1
J: TRBJ1-1
length: 15
V: TRBV4-2
DNA: TGTGCCAGCAGCCAAGAAGACAGGGGGCGATTTGAAGCTTTCTTT
CDR3: CASSQEDRGRFEAFF

size: -
D: TRBD1
J: TRBJ2-1
length: 16
V: TRBV7-9
DNA: TGTGCCAGCAGCTTAACGGGACAGGGTCACTACAATGAGCAGTTCTTC
CDR3: CASSLTGQGHYNEQFF

size: few
D: -
J: TRBJ2-3
length: 15
V: TRBV20-1
DNA: TGCAGTGCTAGTCGCTTCCGCAGGCTCACAGATACGCAGTATTTT
CDR3: CSASRFRRLTDTQYF

size: -
D: -
J: TRBJ2-5
length: 14
V: TRBV6-1
DNA: TGTGCCAGCAGGTTTAGAGGGTTACAAGAGACCCAGTACTTC
CDR3: CASRFRGLQETQYF

size: many
D: -
J: TRBJ2-2
length: 13
V: TRBV5-5
DNA: TGTGCCAGCAGCTTTGGGGTCGCCGGGGAGCTGTTTTTT
CDR3: CASSFGVAGELFF

size: -
D: TRBD2
J: TRBJ2-3
length: 15
V: TRBV7-9
DNA: TGTGCCAACAGCTCCACGACTAGCGGATTCGGTACGCAGTATTTT
CDR3: CANSSTTSGFGTQYF

size: -
D: -
J: TRBJ2-5
length: 15
V: TRBV7-2
DNA: TGTGCCAGCAGCCAAACCGGGACGGTCCAAGAGACCCAGTACTTC
CDR3: CASSQTGTVQETQYF

size: -
D: -
J: TRBJ2-1
length: 13
V: TRBV7-9
DNA: TGTGCCAGCAGCTCCCGAGTCGTGGGGGAGCAGTTCTTC
CDR3: CASSSRVVGEQFF

size: -
D: TRBD1
J: TRBJ2-2
length: 14
V: TRBV2
DNA: TGTGCCAGCATGGACAGGGGTAACACCGGGGAGCTGTTTTTT
CDR3: CASMDRGNTGELFF

size: -
D: TRBD1
J: TRBJ2-1
length: 16
V: TRBV7-9
DNA: TGTGCCAGCAGCGGGATGACAGGGGAATACCGGTATGAGCAGTTCTTC
CDR3: CASSGMTGEYRYEQFF

size: few
D: TRBD1
J: TRBJ1-5
length: 18
V: TRBV7-6
DNA: TGTGCCAGCAGCTTGGAAGACAGGGGGGTCTATAGCAATCAGCCCCAGCATTTT
CDR3: CASSLEDRGVYSNQPQHF

size: few
D: -
J: TRBJ2-3
length: 15
V: TRBV3-1
DNA: TGTGCCAGCAGCCAGGGGCGACAAAGGACAGATACGCAGTATTTT
CDR3: CASSQGRQRTDTQYF

size: -
D: -
J: TRBJ1-5
length: 18
V: TRBV19
DNA: TGTGCCAGTAGTATAACGCGGGTGGCCCTTTATAGCAATCAGCCCCAGCATTTT
CDR3: CASSITRVALYSNQPQHF

size: few
D: TRBD1
J: TRBJ2-1
length: 15
V: TRBV7-9
DNA: TGTGCCAGCAGCTCCGCTCAGGACAGGGCAAATGAGCAGTTCTTC
CDR3: CASSSAQDRANEQFF